This T cell receptor beta chain was found in a study of human T cells and chemical hapten exposure. Study details: Patch testing placed 0.01% DPC on the upper back, with readings at 6 days.

Time point meaning: patch test 2, 6 weeks after DPC sensitization. Sample treatment: therapeutic diphenylcyclopropenone sensitization with weekly scalp DPC. In the study's own analysis: Per-sample TCR counts ranged from roughly 20,000 to 750,000, median roughly 96,000. One entry per CDR3 protein, called by TCRdb with MiXCR from the RACE reads. None of the V and J calls come from the authors' own analysis; TCRdb made them. The profile shows about 96,000 distinct CDR3 sequences, 9.3% of them singletons. Study observations and caveats: All donors were alopecia patients, so their immunity may differ from that of healthy people.

Germline V gene data show CDR1 as MNHNS and CDR2 as SASEGT. This CDR3 spans 13 amino acids. V lost 5 bases to trimming and J lost 7 bases, with 12 bases between them. This clonotype was seen only a few times. The antigen is undetermined. The chain combines TRBV6-1 with TRBJ1-5; no definite D call. This TCR came from a middle-aged woman with alopecia areata. Some clones in this sample may be carry-over from other donors' samples. Specimen: whole blood, collected in connection with sensitization to the hapten diphenylcyclopropenone (DPC). CDR3 in amino acids: CASSPVRRQPQHF. CDR3 bases: TGTGCCAGCAGTCCTGTACGGAGACAGCCCCAGCATTTT.